This TCR beta chain stems from a study of breast tumors, draining lymph nodes, adjacent tissues. One entry per CDR3 protein, called by TCRdb with MiXCR from the multiplex PCR reads. The sample holds fewer than 80,000 distinct CDR3 sequences; around 43% are singletons and the top ten take approximately 9.1%. The V gene's germline CDR1 is SGHAT and CDR2 FQNNGV. This CDR3 is built from 14 residues. With regard to this clonotype: Antigen specificity is unknown. A junction boundary mismatches the germline segment, possibly from a read error.

General study results and limits: Tumors had less TCR diversity than lymph nodes, more than nontumor tissue. That most tumor T cells come from lymph nodes remained unproven. Data fit most tumor T cells coming from lymph node, expanding in tumor. Luminal-like breast cancer showed significantly greater tumor-nontumor repertoire similarity than basal-like breast cancer did.

V and J are TRBV11-2 and TRBJ1-4; 7 nucleotides agree with TRBD1. The source of this sequence is a female donor with breast cancer. Some clones in this sample may be carry-over from other donors' samples. The sample comprised breast tumor tissue. Here the CDR3 DNA reads TGTGCCAGCAGCTTAGGACAGGGAGGAGAAAGACTGTTTTTT. Its translation: CASSLGQGGERLFF.